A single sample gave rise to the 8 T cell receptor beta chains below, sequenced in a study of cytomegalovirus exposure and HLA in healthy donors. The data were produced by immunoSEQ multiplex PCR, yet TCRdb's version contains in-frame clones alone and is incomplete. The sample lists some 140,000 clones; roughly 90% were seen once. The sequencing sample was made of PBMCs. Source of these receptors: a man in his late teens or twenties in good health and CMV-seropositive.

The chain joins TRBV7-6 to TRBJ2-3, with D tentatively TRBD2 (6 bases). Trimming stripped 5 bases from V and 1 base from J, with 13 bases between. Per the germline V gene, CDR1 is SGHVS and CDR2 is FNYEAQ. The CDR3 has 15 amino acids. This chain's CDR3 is CASSPLAGRTDTQYF. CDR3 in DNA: TGTGCCAGCAGCCCACTGGCGGGGCGCACAGATACGCAGTATTTT.

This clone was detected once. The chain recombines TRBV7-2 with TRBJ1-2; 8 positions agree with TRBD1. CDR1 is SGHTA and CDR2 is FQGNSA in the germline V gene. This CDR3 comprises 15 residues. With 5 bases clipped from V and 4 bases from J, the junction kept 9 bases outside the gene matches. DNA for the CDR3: TGTGCCAGCAGCCCATCCGGGACAGGCATCTATGGCTACACCTTC. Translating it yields CASSPSGTGIYGYTF.

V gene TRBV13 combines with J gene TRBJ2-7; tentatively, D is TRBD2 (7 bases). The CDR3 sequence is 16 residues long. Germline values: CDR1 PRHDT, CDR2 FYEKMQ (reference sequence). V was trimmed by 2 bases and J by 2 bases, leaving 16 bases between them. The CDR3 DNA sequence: TGTGCCAGCAGCTTAAGGGGGGGCGCGCCACCCTACGAGCAGTACTTC. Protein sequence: CASSLRGGAPPYEQYF.

CDR3 bases: TGTGCCAGTAGTATGCCCCAAATGGACATCTACACCTTC. This gives the protein CASSMPQMDIYTF. The chain uses TRBV19 and TRBJ1-2; a possible D gene is TRBD1 (5 bases). Germline CDR1 LNHDA, CDR2 SQIVND (reference sequence). The CDR3 extends over 13 amino acids. V was clipped by 3 bases and J by 10 bases, with 15 bases between them.

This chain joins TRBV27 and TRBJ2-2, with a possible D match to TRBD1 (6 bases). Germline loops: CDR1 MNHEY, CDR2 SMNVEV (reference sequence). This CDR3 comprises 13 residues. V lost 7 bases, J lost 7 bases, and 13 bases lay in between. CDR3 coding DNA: TGTGCCAGCACGTACAGGGTGAGCGGGGAGCTGTTTTTT. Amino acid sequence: CASTYRVSGELFF.

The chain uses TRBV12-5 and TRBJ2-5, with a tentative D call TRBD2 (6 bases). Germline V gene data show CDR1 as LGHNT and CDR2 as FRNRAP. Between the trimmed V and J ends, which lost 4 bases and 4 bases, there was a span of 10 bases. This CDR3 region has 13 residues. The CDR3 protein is CASGSGTPETQYF. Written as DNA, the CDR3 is TGTGCTAGTGGTTCCGGGACTCCAGAGACCCAGTACTTC.

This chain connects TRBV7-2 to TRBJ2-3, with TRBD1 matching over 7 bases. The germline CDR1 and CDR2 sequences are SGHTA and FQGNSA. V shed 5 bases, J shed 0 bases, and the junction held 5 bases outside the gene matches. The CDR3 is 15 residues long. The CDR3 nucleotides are TGTGCCAGCAGCCTACAGGGGATTAGCACAGATACGCAGTATTTT. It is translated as CASSLQGISTDTQYF.

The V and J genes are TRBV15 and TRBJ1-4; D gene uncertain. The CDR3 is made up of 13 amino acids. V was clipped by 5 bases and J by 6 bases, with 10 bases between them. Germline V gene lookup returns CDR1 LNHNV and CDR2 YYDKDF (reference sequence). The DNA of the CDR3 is TGTGCCACCAGCCCGGGGTACGATGAAAAACTGTTTTTT. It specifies CATSPGYDEKLFF.